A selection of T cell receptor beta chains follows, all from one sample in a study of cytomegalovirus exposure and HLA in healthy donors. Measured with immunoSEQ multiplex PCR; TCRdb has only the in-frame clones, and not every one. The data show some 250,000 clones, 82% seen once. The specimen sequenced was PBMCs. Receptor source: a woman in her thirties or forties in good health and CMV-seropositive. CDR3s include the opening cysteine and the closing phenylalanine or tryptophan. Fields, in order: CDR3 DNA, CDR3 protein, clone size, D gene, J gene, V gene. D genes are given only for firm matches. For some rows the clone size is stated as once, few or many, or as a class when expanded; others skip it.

TGTGCCAGCAGTTCCGGACAGGGGGCAACTGGCTACACCTTC	CASSSGQGATGYTF	-	TRBD1	TRBJ1-2	TRBV6-5
TGTGCCAGCAGCCCACCAGCGGCAGATACGCAGTATTTT	CASSPPAADTQYF	-	-	TRBJ2-3	TRBV7-3
TGTGCCAGCAGCCTCCCACGTGGTAGCGGGGCTAGCACAGATACGCAGTATTTT	CASSLPRGSGASTDTQYF	-	TRBD2	TRBJ2-3	TRBV7-2
TGTGCCAGCAGCTTAGGACTAGCGGCCTACAATGAGCAGTTCTTC	CASSLGLAAYNEQFF	once	TRBD2	TRBJ2-1	TRBV7-2
TGTGCCAGCAGCGTAGAGTCACAGGGTCACGAGCAGTACTTC	CASSVESQGHEQYF	-	-	TRBJ2-7	TRBV9
TGTGCCTGGAGTTCGGGGATAACTAATCAGCCCCAGCATTTT	CAWSSGITNQPQHF	-	-	TRBJ1-5	TRBV30
TGTGCCAGCAGCCCTCTTCCCGTCGGGGAGCAGTACTTC	CASSPLPVGEQYF	-	-	TRBJ2-7	TRBV7-2
TGTGCCAGCACGAGGTCGACAGGGGGCCTATATGGCTACACCTTC	CASTRSTGGLYGYTF	-	TRBD1	TRBJ1-2	TRBV6-6
TGTGCCAGCAGTTACTGGGCGGGGGTGGGCCAGCCCCAGCATTTT	CASSYWAGVGQPQHF	-	-	TRBJ1-5	TRBV6-6
TGTGCCAGCAGTTCCGGCGGTGGTAGAAGGACTGAAGCTTTCTTT	CASSSGGGRRTEAFF	few	-	TRBJ1-1	TRBV28
TGTGCCAGCAGCGGGGGGGGCGGGGACGAGCAGTACTTC	CASSGGGGDEQYF	-	-	TRBJ2-7	TRBV5-4
TGTGCCAGCAGCCCAAGCACGGTCGGAGGCTATGGCTACACCTTC	CASSPSTVGGYGYTF	-	-	TRBJ1-2	TRBV7-2
TGCGCCAGCACTAGGAGCGCCCAACGGTACCAAGAGACCCAGTACTTC	CASTRSAQRYQETQYF	-	-	TRBJ2-5	TRBV10-2
TGTGCCAGCAGCTTAGTGCGGGGAGGCAATCAGCCCCAGCATTTT	CASSLVRGGNQPQHF	-	-	TRBJ1-5	TRBV7-2
TGTGCCAGCAGTGACTTTGACAATGAGCAGTTCTTC	CASSDFDNEQFF	-	-	TRBJ2-1	TRBV25-1
TGCGCCAGCAGCTCGGGACAGTCGAACACTGAAGCTTTCTTT	CASSSGQSNTEAFF	-	TRBD1	TRBJ1-1	TRBV5-1
TGTTCCAGCAGCTCCGGGACAGCGAGTGGCTACACCTTC	CSSSSGTASGYTF	-	TRBD1	TRBJ1-2	TRBV7-9
TGCGCCAGCAGCTTGGGGGACAGAGATGGCTACACCTTC	CASSLGDRDGYTF	-	TRBD1	TRBJ1-2	TRBV5-1
TGTGCCAGCAGCTTGATAGGACTAGCGGGAGAAAAAGAGACCCAGTACTTC	CASSLIGLAGEKETQYF	-	TRBD2	TRBJ2-5	TRBV5-4
TGTGCCAGCGAGATCCTAGCGCGGAGCTCCTACGAGCAGTACTTC	CASEILARSSYEQYF	-	-	TRBJ2-7	TRBV6-1
TGTGCCAGCAGCCAACAATCCGTGACTAGCGGGGGAGAGACAGATACGCAGTATTTT	CASSQQSVTSGGETDTQYF	-	TRBD2	TRBJ2-3	TRBV4-2
TGTGCCAGCAGTTTTAATATAGGGGCGGCCTACAATGAGCAGTTCTTC	CASSFNIGAAYNEQFF	-	-	TRBJ2-1	TRBV27
TGTGCCAGCAGCGCGGGAAACTATAATTCACCCCTCCACTTT	CASSAGNYNSPLHF	-	-	TRBJ1-6	TRBV9
TGCAGCGTGGACAGGACGAACACCGGGGAGCTGTTTTTT	CSVDRTNTGELFF	few	TRBD1	TRBJ2-2	TRBV29-1
TGCGCCAGCTCCAGAGGGGAGGTAGGGAACGAGCAGTACTTC	CASSRGEVGNEQYF	-	-	TRBJ2-7	TRBV5-1
TGTGCCAGCAGCCAATGGGACAGGATGAACACCGGGGAGCTGTTTTTT	CASSQWDRMNTGELFF	-	TRBD1	TRBJ2-2	TRBV7-6
TGTGCCAGCACCCAGGGGGCGACCCCTGAAGCTTTCTTT	CASTQGATPEAFF	-	TRBD1	TRBJ1-1	TRBV2
TGTGCCACCAGCAGAGATCGGGAGGTTGGTGGCTACACCTTC	CATSRDREVGGYTF	once	-	TRBJ1-2	TRBV15
TGCGCCAGCAGCCAAGTTTTCACTAGCGGGCAAAAGAGGGAGCAGTACTTC	CASSQVFTSGQKREQYF	-	TRBD2	TRBJ2-5	TRBV4-1
TGTGCCAGCAGTCCGACGGGGTTCCGATTTAGCACAGATACGCAGTATTTT	CASSPTGFRFSTDTQYF	-	-	TRBJ2-3	TRBV27
TGTGTCAGAAGCTTAACCCCACAGATGAGGGATAGCAATCAGCCCCAGCATTTT	CVRSLTPQMRDSNQPQHF	-	-	TRBJ1-5	TRBV7-5
TGTGCCAGCAGCTTTGATAGCGGGATCTACGAGCAGTACTTC	CASSFDSGIYEQYF	-	TRBD2	TRBJ2-7	TRBV7-2
TGCGCCAGCAGCCCTTATAGCGGGAGTACCGGGGAGCTGTTTTTT	CASSPYSGSTGELFF	few	TRBD2	TRBJ2-2	TRBV4-3